This TCR beta chain emerged from a study of blood T cell repertoires in COVID-19. As for the study in general: Some COVID-19 samples were acute and others convalescent; all came from the United States, Italy and Spain.

This clone came up many times. The assay was immunoSEQ multiplex PCR, and TCRdb's table has in-frame clones only and misses some. The repertoire includes about 190,000 clones, roughly 81% of them detected once, and 5% to 6.5% sits in the top ten. V trimming: 5 bases; J trimming: 3 bases; junction bases outside the gene matches: 4. Germline V gives CDR1 SNHLY, CDR2 FYNNEI. The CDR3 covers 13 residues. The TCR sequence derives from a woman between 65 and 79 years old with active or convalescent COVID-19. Material: peripheral blood. The chain employs TRBV2 and TRBJ2-7; 7 bases line up with TRBD2. The CDR3 protein is CASSLKRDYEQYF. Here the CDR3 DNA reads TGTGCCAGCAGTCTGAAGCGGGACTACGAGCAGTACTTC.